Each of the 12 T cell receptor beta chains below was sequenced from the same sample in a study of blood T cell repertoires in COVID-19. Here immunoSEQ multiplex PCR was the method, and the copy in TCRdb shows in-frame clones only, minus some. The sample has hundreds of thousands of clones; about nine tenths are singletons. The sequencing input was peripheral blood. The receptors stem from a woman aged 25-40 years with active or convalescent COVID-19.

This clone was seen a few times. The chain joins TRBV7-9 to TRBJ1-2; 11 nucleotides match TRBD1. Germline CDR1 and CDR2: SEHNR and FQNEAQ (reference sequence). The CDR3 length is 15 residues. After removal of 5 bases from V and 4 bases from J, the junction contained 6 bases not matched to a gene. Written as DNA, the CDR3 is TGTGCCAGCAGCACCTCCGGGACAGGGGGCTATGGCTACACCTTC. Its protein product is CASSTSGTGGYGYTF.

This rearrangement joins TRBV21-1 to TRBJ1-6. TRBV21-1 is assigned pseudogene status. This CDR3 region has 13 residues. The CDR3 bases are TGTGCCAGCACTGCGCGGCTCTCTTCACCCCTCCACTTT. Protein: CASTARLSSPLHF.

The J gene is TRBJ2-5, the V gene TRBV30; D ambiguous. Trimming left V 3 bases short and J 1 base short, with 15 bases between. The CDR3 spans 15 residues. Per germline, CDR1 GTSNPN and CDR2 SVGIG (reference sequence). CDR3 DNA: TGTGCCTGGAGGAGATTCGACTGTACCCAAGAGACCCAGTACTTC. Translating it yields CAWRRFDCTQETQYF.

For this clone: In the same sample, other DNA sequences code for this CDR3. The V gene is TRBV5-1, the J gene TRBJ2-7; D ambiguous. Trimming stripped 0 bases from V and 4 bases from J, with 8 bases between. Germline V gives CDR1 SGHRS, CDR2 YFSETQ. This CDR3 comprises 13 residues. The CDR3 DNA is TGCGCCAGCAGCTTGGGGGCTGGGTACGAGCAGTACTTC. Translating it yields CASSLGAGYEQYF.

The chain employs TRBV7-7 and TRBJ2-7, with 8 bases identical to TRBD1. V shed 3 bases, J shed 6 bases, and the junction held 4 bases outside the gene matches. The CDR3 consists of 13 residues. Germline CDR1 is SSHAT and CDR2 is FNYEAQ (reference sequence). Here the CDR3 reads CASSFDRGSEQYF. The CDR3 DNA reads TGTGCCAGCAGCTTCGACAGGGGCAGCGAGCAGTACTTC.

J is TRBJ1-1 and V is TRBV7-9; a possible D gene is TRBD1 (5 bases). Germline CDR1 reads SEHNR; CDR2 reads FQNEAQ (reference sequence). V gave up 2 bases and J gave up 1 base, with 20 bases separating them. CDR3 length: 18 residues. CDR3 protein: CASSLPLDIETWNTEAFF. The DNA of the CDR3 is TGTGCCAGCAGCTTACCCTTGGACATCGAGACGTGGAACACTGAAGCTTTCTTT.

This chain uses TRBV7-9 with TRBJ2-7, with D possibly being TRBD2 (5 bases). The CDR3 is made up of 12 amino acids. V lost 5 bases and J 3 bases, leaving 8 bases between the germline ends. CDR1 is SEHNR, CDR2 FQNEAQ, per germline (reference sequence). The CDR3, as DNA: TGTGCCAGCAGCCAGGACTTCTACGAGCAGTACTTC. This gives the protein CASSQDFYEQYF. Full variable domain (outside the CDR3, taken from reference TRBV7-9 and TRBJ2-7): DTGVSQNPRHKITKRGQNVTFRCDPISEHNRLYWYRQTLGQGPEFLTYFQNEAQLEKSRLLSDRFSAERPKGSFSTLEIQRTEQGDSAMYLCASSQDFYEQYFGPGTRLTVT.

As for this clone: Different DNA sequences within this sample yield the same CDR3. The V and J genes are TRBV6-1 and TRBJ1-2; D unresolved. Per germline, CDR1 MNHNS and CDR2 SASEGT. CDR3 length: 13 amino acids. The V end lost 0 bases, the J end lost 2 bases, and 4 bases lay between the germline ends. CDR3 sequence: CASSEAGNYGYTF. CDR3 in DNA: TGTGCCAGCAGTGAAGCGGGCAACTATGGCTACACCTTC.

This chain connects TRBV6-6 to TRBJ2-7, with TRBD2 matching 8 bases. The V segment lost 4 bases and the J segment 1 base; nucleotides outside the gene matches: 3. The germline V gene encodes CDR1 MNHNY and CDR2 SVGAGI (reference sequence). This CDR3 has 14 amino acids. CDR3 sequence reads: CASSFGTSSYEQYF. CDR3 coding DNA: TGTGCCAGCAGTTTTGGGACTAGTTCCTACGAGCAGTACTTC.

The rearrangement joins TRBV5-1 to TRBJ1-4; 10 bases agree with TRBD1. The CDR3 has 14 residues. CDR1 is SGHRS and CDR2 is YFSETQ in the germline V gene. J lost 7 bases, V lost 3 bases, and 3 bases had no gene match. The CDR3 protein is CASSSGQGFEKLFF. The DNA of the CDR3 is TGCGCCAGCAGCTCGGGACAGGGGTTTGAAAAACTGTTTTTT.

This clone has just one count. The V gene is TRBV3-1 (or the pseudogene TRBV3-2), the J gene TRBJ2-3; 8 positions agree with TRBD2. Germline CDR1 and CDR2: LGHDT and YNNKEL (reference sequence). CDR3 length equals 18 residues. The ends lost 0 bases at V and 7 bases at J; junction bases unmatched: 15. The DNA of the CDR3 is TGTGCCAGCAGCCAAGATTTGGGGTCCGGGGGGGGACCGTATACGCAGTATTTT. Translating it yields CASSQDLGSGGGPYTQYF.

The chain recombines TRBV11-3 with TRBJ2-1; 7 bases match TRBD1. J gave up 8 bases and V 5 bases, and 9 bases lay outside the gene matches. CDR1 is SGHNT and CDR2 is YENEEA in the germline V gene. The CDR3 covers 14 residues. CDR3 region: CASSPTRQGHEQFF. The CDR3 DNA sequence: TGTGCCAGCAGCCCTACACGACAGGGCCATGAGCAGTTCTTC.